The clone carrying this T cell receptor (beta chain) was counted a few times. The sample is drawn from a study of T-cell reconstitution after alpha-beta-depleted transplantation in children. Unique molecular identifiers were incorporated into the prepared TCRbeta library. MiXCR, run by TCRdb on the PCR reads, gives a single entry per CDR3 protein. The table has some 550,000 distinct CDR3 sequences, about a sixth seen once. The sequence was collected from a human donor who donated a stem cell graft to a child with acute lymphoblastic leukemia. This specimen consisted of PBMCs from the stem cell graft donor, obtained from the stem cell graft.

CDR3 amino acids: CSARRSGRNYEQYF. In DNA form, the CDR3 reads TGCAGTGCTAGAAGAAGCGGGCGGAATTACGAGCAGTACTTC. The chain employs TRBV20-1 and TRBJ2-7; weak D call: TRBD2 (6 bases). CDR3 length: 14 amino acids. CDR1 is DFQATT and CDR2 is SNEGSKA in the germline V gene (reference sequence). V shed 2 bases and J shed 4 bases, with 15 bases lying between them.